This TCR beta chain came from a study of shared clonotypes between healthy human individuals. At the level of the study: Each donor's CD4 naive and CD4 memory cells filled three plates apiece, CD8 naive two, and CD8 memory one. Study observations and caveats: Clonotype sharing across a handful of donors was observed for roughly 5% of naive CD4 clonotypes.

Only Caucasian adults living in Nashville, Tennessee served as donors. This CDR3 region has 13 residues. Trimming shortened V by 2 bases and J by 5 bases, and 10 bases separated the two germline ends. CDR1 SGHNT and CDR2 YYREEE come from the germline V gene (reference sequence). Note on this clone: Its antigen is unknown.

Sequencing used immunoSEQ multiplex PCR; TCRdb keeps in-frame clones, though not all of them. Of 500,000 or so clones in the sample, 90% to 97% were seen once. Sequencing was done on a sample of naive CD4+ T cells sorted from blood. This sample's subset: CD45RA+ positively selected. The receptor comes from a woman under 40 in good health. The rearrangement uses TRBV5-4 and TRBJ1-2; D unclear. In DNA form, the CDR3 reads TGTGCCAGCAGCTTAAACAGAGAATATGGCTACACCTTC. Its protein product is CASSLNREYGYTF.